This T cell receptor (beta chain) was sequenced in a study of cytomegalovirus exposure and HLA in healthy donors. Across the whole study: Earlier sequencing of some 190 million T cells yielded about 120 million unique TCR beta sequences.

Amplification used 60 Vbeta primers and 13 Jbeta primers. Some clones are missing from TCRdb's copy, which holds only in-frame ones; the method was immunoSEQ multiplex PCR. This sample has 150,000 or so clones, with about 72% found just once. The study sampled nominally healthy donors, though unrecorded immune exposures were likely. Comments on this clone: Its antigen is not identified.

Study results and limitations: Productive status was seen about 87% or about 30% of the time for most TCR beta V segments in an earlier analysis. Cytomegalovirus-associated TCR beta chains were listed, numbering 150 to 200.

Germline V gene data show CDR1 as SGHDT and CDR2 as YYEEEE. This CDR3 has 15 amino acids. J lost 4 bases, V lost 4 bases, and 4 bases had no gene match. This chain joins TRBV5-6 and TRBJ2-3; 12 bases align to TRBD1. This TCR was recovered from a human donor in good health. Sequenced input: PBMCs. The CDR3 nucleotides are TGTGCCAGCAGCCCGGGACAGGGGGCGGCAGATACGCAGTATTTT. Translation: CASSPGQGAADTQYF.